This TCR beta chain was documented in a study of T-cell memory formation after mild COVID-19. TCRdb fed the 5' RACE reads into MiXCR, producing one record per CDR3 protein. The sample has 470,000 or so distinct CDR3 sequences, roughly 25% seen once; the top ten hold around 12%. The V gene lost 5 bases and the J gene lost 5 bases, with 12 bases spanning the gap. The CDR3 runs to 13 residues. In germline, CDR1 is MNHNY, CDR2 SVGAGI (reference sequence). The sample holds a few counts of this clonotype. Its antigen is still unknown. General study results and limits: Memory from before infection featured some responding clones, which suggests cross-reactive memory joined. CD4+ contracting clones lay mainly in CM and EM, CD8+ ones in EMRA.

This clonotype originated in an adult woman who had mild COVID-19 (a few samples of this study predate the infection). Cell type and time point are not known. The chain recombines TRBV6-6 with TRBJ2-5; D is undetermined. The sample comprised PBMCs or a T cell subset sorted from them (not recorded which). The CDR3 sequence is CASSTSEVETQYF. The CDR3 nucleotides read TGTGCCAGCAGTACAAGTGAAGTCGAGACCCAGTACTTC.